The 8 T cell receptor beta chains in this list originate from one sample, sequenced in a study of blood T cell repertoires in COVID-19. The table came from immunoSEQ multiplex PCR; TCRdb's copy has only in-frame clones and leaves some out. The table includes just under 350,000 clones, around 82% detected once. Sample: peripheral blood. Receptors were obtained from a man under 40 with active or convalescent COVID-19.

This chain uses TRBV7-2 with TRBJ2-1, with 7 bases identical to TRBD2. Germline values: CDR1 SGHTA, CDR2 FQGNSA. Trimming took 2 bases from V and 3 from J; bases not matched to a gene: 4. The CDR3 spans 15 residues. The CDR3, as DNA: TGTGCCAGCAGCTTAAATACGGGGGGCTACAATGAGCAGTTCTTC. It codes for CASSLNTGGYNEQFF.

This clone was found a few times. The chain has TRBV7-9 and TRBJ2-5, with D perhaps TRBD2 (6 bases). Per the germline V gene, CDR1 is SEHNR and CDR2 is FQNEAQ (reference sequence). V was shortened by 5 bases and J by 7 bases, with 14 bases between the two germline ends. The length of the CDR3 is 13 residues. The CDR3 DNA reads as TGTGCCAGCAGCCCAGGAGGAGCGGGGACCCAGTACTTC. The encoded protein is CASSPGGAGTQYF.

This clone was picked up a small number of times. V gene TRBV10-3 combines with J gene TRBJ1-1, with 8 bases aligning to TRBD1. Germline loops: CDR1 ENHRY, CDR2 SYGVKD. The CDR3 length is 14 residues. Germline trimming cut 3 bases from V and 5 bases from J; bases unmatched to any gene: 5. The CDR3, as DNA: TGTGCCATCAGTGATACAGGGGGAACAACTGAAGCTTTCTTT. Translated: CAISDTGGTTEAFF.

The chain carries TRBV5-1 and TRBJ2-3; a possible D gene is TRBD1 (6 bases). The CDR3 is made up of 15 amino acids. Trimming took 5 bases from V and 2 from J, leaving 15 bases between them. The V gene's germline CDR1 is SGHRS and CDR2 YFSETQ. Here the CDR3 reads CASRTGTLTTDTQYF. CDR3 DNA: TGCGCCAGCAGAACCGGGACATTAACCACAGATACGCAGTATTTT.

The chain links TRBV18 to TRBJ1-1; possible D gene TRBD1, 6 bases. The CDR3 has 14 residues. Deletions cut 2 bases from V and 1 base from J, with 8 bases between. The germline gives CDR1 KGHSH, CDR2 LQKENI. The CDR3 is CASSPLGANTEAFF. The CDR3 coding sequence is TGTGCCAGCTCACCATTGGGGGCGAACACTGAAGCTTTCTTT.

This chain links TRBV3-1 (or the pseudogene TRBV3-2) with TRBJ2-1, with a weak D call TRBD2 (5 bases). Trimming stripped 1 base from V and 5 bases from J, with 9 bases between. Germline V gives CDR1 LGHDT, CDR2 YNNKEL (reference sequence). The CDR3 covers 14 residues. The CDR3 sequence: CASSQGGSHNEQFF. The CDR3 DNA follows: TGTGCCAGCAGCCAAGGCGGGTCACACAATGAGCAGTTCTTC.

In this sample, this clone turned up a few times. The chain recombines TRBV6-5 with TRBJ1-2; 8 bases map to TRBD1. The CDR3 covers 15 residues. V lost 5 bases to trimming and J lost 7 bases; unmatched junction nucleotides: 12. CDR1 and CDR2 from the germline V gene are MNHEY and SVGAGI. As DNA, the CDR3 is TGTGCCAGCAGTACGGACAGGGAAGTCCGGGGTGGCTACACCTTC. Amino acid sequence: CASSTDREVRGGYTF.

J is TRBJ2-1 and V is TRBV5-6; a possible D gene is TRBD2 (6 bases). The CDR3 totals 16 residues. Trimming took 1 base from V and 2 from J, leaving 13 bases between them. Germline-derived CDR1 and CDR2 are SGHDT and YYEEEE. The CDR3 is CASSLLWRGAYNEQFF. CDR3 coding DNA: TGTGCCAGCAGCTTGCTATGGCGGGGCGCCTACAATGAGCAGTTCTTC.